The clone carrying this TCR beta chain was observed a few times. Its antigen remains unknown. The entry originates in a study of beta chain features in type 1 diabetes. In the study overall: All samples combined gave under 110,000,000 sorted cells for examination.

Sorting based on CD45RO/CCR7/CD25/CD127/CD95/CD27 separated CD4+ naive, central memory, regulatory and stem cell-like memory cells. This CDR3 comprises 13 residues. Per the germline V gene, CDR1 is MNHEY and CDR2 is SMNVEV (reference sequence). V dropped 3 bases and J dropped 3 bases, with 7 bases sitting between them. Expressed TCRB transcripts were sequenced after all isolated RNA was converted to cDNA. The method was immunoSEQ multiplex PCR; TCRdb's version includes in-frame clones alone and lacks a portion of them. Of hundreds of thousands of clones listed, about 14% were seen once; the top ten hold less than 0.04%. Study results and limitations: Type 1 diabetes patients had moderately but significantly shorter TCRB CDR3s in all four CD4+ subsets. VDJ junctions sequenced from type 1 diabetes patients showed fewer insertions and more deletions.

This TCR derives from a man between 18 and 29 years old with type 1 diabetes. The sequenced sample was naive CD4+ T cells from blood. The chain joins TRBV27 to TRBJ2-3, with no clear D. CDR3 amino acids: CASSFYQTDTQYF. The CDR3, as DNA: TGTGCCAGCAGTTTCTACCAAACAGATACGCAGTATTTT.